This T cell receptor beta chain was identified in a study of blood T cells in healthy people across ages. V shed 5 bases and J shed 5 bases, with 15 bases lying between them. The CDR3 has 15 amino acids. The germline V gene has CDR1 SGHAT and CDR2 FQNNGV. This clonotype was counted a few times. A J-beta primer mix and a sample-barcoded 5' primer were used in a second PCR of roughly 7 to 12 cycles. TCRdb analysed the 5' RACE reads with MiXCR anew, one entry per CDR3 protein. The profile shows about 570,000 distinct CDR3 sequences, 27% of them singletons. V usage is TRBV11-2 and J usage is TRBJ1-4; no reliable D call. The specimen sequenced was blood. The TCR sequence derives from a woman aged 70-85 years in good health. Here the CDR3 reads CASSPRAGANEKLFF. The CDR3 nucleotides are TGTGCCAGCAGCCCACGGGCAGGAGCCAATGAAAAACTGTTTTTT. Full variable domain (outside the CDR3, taken from reference TRBV11-2 and TRBJ1-4): EAGVAQSPRYKIIEKRQSVAFWCNPISGHATLYWYQQILGQGPKLLIQFQNNGVVDDSQLPKDRFSAERLKGVDSTLKIQPAKLEDSAVYLCASSPRAGANEKLFFGSGTQLSVL.